This T cell receptor (beta chain) was documented in a study of T cell responses to AZD1222 COVID-19 vaccine. Only in-frame clones appear in the TCRdb table, and some are missing; sequencing was by immunoSEQ multiplex PCR. Among about 120,000 clones listed, more than 75% were seen once. This TCR was recovered from an adult who received the AZD1222 COVID-19 vaccine. This sample comprised peripheral blood, obtained 28 days after the second AZD1222 dose.

For the CDR3, the DNA is TGTGCCCTCACGGGGGGGGGCGACGAGCAGTACTTC. This translates into CALTGGGDEQYF. The chain recombines TRBV10-3 with TRBJ2-7, with 8 nucleotides matching TRBD2. J was trimmed by 5 bases and V by 11 bases; bases with no gene match: 8. Germline lookup yields CDR1 ENHRY and CDR2 SYGVKD. The CDR3 is 12 residues long.